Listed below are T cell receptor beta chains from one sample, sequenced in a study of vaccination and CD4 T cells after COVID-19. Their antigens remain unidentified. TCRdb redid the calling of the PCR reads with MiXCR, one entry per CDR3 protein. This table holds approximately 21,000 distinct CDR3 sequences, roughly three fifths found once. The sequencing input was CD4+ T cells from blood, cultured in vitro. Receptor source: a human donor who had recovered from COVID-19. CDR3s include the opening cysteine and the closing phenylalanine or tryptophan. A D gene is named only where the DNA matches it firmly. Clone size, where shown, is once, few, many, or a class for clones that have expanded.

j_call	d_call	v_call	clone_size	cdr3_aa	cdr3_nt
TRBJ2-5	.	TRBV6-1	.	CASSRTPETQYF	TGTGCCAGCTCGAGGACACCTGAGACCCAGTACTTC
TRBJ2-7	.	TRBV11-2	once	CASSLGATWGEVYEQYF	TGTGCCAGCAGCTTAGGGGCCACTTGGGGGGAGGTCTACGAGCAGTACTTC
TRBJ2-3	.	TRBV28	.	CASSRRTVVLADTQYF	TGTGCCAGCAGCCGGCGGACCGTCGTGTTGGCAGATACGCAGTATTTT
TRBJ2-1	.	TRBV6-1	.	CASSPGGFVYNEQFF	TGTGCCAGCAGTCCGGGCGGATTTGTCTACAATGAGCAGTTCTTC
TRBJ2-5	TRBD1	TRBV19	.	CASSIRTGRNQETQYF	TGTGCCAGTAGTATAAGGACAGGGCGAAATCAAGAGACCCAGTACTTC
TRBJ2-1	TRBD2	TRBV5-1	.	CASSLAGGYYNEQFF	TGCGCCAGCAGCTTGGCCGGGGGGTACTACAATGAGCAGTTCTTC
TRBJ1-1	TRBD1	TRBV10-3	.	CASRTGAQNTEAFF	TGTGCCAGCCGGACAGGGGCGCAGAACACTGAAGCTTTCTTT
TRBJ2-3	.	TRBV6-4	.	CASRRDNTDTQYF	TGTGCCAGCCGCCGGGACAACACAGATACGCAGTATTTT
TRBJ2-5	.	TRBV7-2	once	CASSFWGNQLTQYF	TGTGCCAGCAGCTTTTGGGGGAATCAGTTGACCCAGTACTTC
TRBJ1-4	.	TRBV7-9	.	CASSFLTKPNEKLFF	TGTGCCAGCAGCTTCTTGACCAAACCTAATGAAAAACTGTTTTTT
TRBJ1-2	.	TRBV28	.	CASSLETGTNYGYTF	TGTGCCAGCAGTCTCGAGACAGGCACTAACTATGGCTACACCTTC
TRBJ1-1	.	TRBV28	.	CASSFYGVKTEAFF	TGTGCCAGCAGTTTCTACGGGGTAAAGACTGAAGCTTTCTTT
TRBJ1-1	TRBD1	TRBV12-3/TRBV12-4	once	CASSLGDRDTEAFF	TGTGCCAGCAGTTTAGGTGACAGGGACACTGAAGCTTTCTTT
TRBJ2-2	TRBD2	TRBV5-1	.	CASRASASYREGPGELFF	TGCGCCAGCAGAGCGTCTGCCAGCTATCGGGAGGGCCCCGGGGAGCTGTTTTTT
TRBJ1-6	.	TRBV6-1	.	CASSDTSGRVNSPLHF	TGTGCCAGCAGCGACACCTCGGGCAGGGTAAATTCACCCCTCCACTTT
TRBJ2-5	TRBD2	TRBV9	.	CASSVGASGVETQYF	TGTGCCAGCAGCGTAGGGGCTAGCGGGGTAGAGACCCAGTACTTC
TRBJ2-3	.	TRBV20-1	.	CSSQQASTDTQYF	TGCAGTTCTCAGCAGGCTAGCACAGATACGCAGTATTTT
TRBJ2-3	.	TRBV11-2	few	CASSLDLTSTDTQYF	TGTGCCAGCAGCTTAGACCTAACTAGCACAGATACGCAGTATTTT
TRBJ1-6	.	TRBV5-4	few	CASSLRENNSPLHF	TGTGCCAGCAGCTTGCGAGAAAATAATTCACCCCTCCACTTT
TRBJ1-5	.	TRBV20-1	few	CSARGPWGGGTGQPQHF	TGCAGTGCTAGAGGGCCCTGGGGAGGGGGAACAGGGCAGCCCCAGCATTTT
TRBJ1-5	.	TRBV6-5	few	CASSYSLASNQPQHF	TGTGCCAGCAGTTACTCATTGGCGAGCAATCAGCCCCAGCATTTT
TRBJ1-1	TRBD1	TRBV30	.	CAWRGDRANTEAFF	TGTGCCTGGAGGGGGGACAGAGCTAACACTGAAGCTTTCTTT
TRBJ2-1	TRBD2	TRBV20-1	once	CSALASYYNEQFF	TGCAGTGCACTAGCGTCGTACTACAATGAGCAGTTCTTC
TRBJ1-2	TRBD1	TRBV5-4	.	CASTPDLRTGYGYTF	TGTGCCAGCACCCCGGATTTACGGACAGGGTATGGCTACACCTTC
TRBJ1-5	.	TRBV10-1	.	CASSEAKSNQPQHF	TGCGCCAGCAGTGAGGCAAAGAGCAATCAGCCCCAGCATTTT
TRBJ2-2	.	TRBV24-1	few	CATSDPLSLQGTRELFF	TGTGCCACCAGTGATCCCCTTTCCCTTCAGGGAACTAGGGAGCTGTTTTTT
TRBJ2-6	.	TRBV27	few	CASSLRGAGANVLTF	TGTGCCAGCAGTTTACGGGGCGCTGGGGCCAACGTCCTGACTTTC
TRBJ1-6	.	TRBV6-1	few	CASSRREGEGSPLHF	TGTGCCAGCAGCCGAAGGGAGGGGGAGGGCTCACCCCTCCACTTT
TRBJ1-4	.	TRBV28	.	CASHRSGNRHEKLFF	TGTGCCAGCCATCGGTCCGGGAACAGGCACGAAAAACTGTTTTTT
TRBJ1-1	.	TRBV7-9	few	CASSFMGRDTEAFF	TGTGCCAGCAGCTTCATGGGACGGGACACTGAAGCTTTCTTT
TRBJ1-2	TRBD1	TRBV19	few	CASSTDRATNYGYTF	TGTGCCAGTAGTACCGACAGGGCCACTAACTATGGCTACACCTTC
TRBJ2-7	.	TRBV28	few	CASPPRDFLSYEQYF	TGTGCCAGCCCACCCCGGGACTTCCTTTCCTACGAGCAGTACTTC
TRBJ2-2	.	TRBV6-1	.	CASSEEAGNRGSANTGELFF	TGTGCCAGCAGTGAAGAAGCGGGGAACAGGGGATCCGCGAACACCGGGGAGCTGTTTTTT
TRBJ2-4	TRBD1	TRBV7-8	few	CASSNRDRVNIQYF	TGTGCCAGCAGCAACCGGGACAGGGTTAACATTCAGTACTTC
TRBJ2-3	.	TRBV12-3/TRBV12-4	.	CASSLGGVGIETDTQYF	TGTGCCAGCAGTTTAGGAGGGGTTGGTATTGAAACAGATACGCAGTATTTT
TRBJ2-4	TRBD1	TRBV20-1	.	CSASYRGKNIQYF	TGCAGTGCTAGTTACAGGGGTAAAAACATTCAGTACTTC
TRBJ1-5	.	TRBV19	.	CASSIWSGDGNQPQHF	TGTGCCAGTAGTATATGGTCGGGGGACGGTAATCAGCCCCAGCATTTT
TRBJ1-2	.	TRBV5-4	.	CASSFAGRMIGSGGYTF	TGTGCCAGCAGCTTCGCGGGACGCATGATAGGGAGCGGAGGCTACACCTTC
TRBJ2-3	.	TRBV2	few	CASSVRTSTDTQYF	TGTGCCAGCAGTGTTCGAACTAGCACAGATACGCAGTATTTT